Below are 5 T cell receptor beta chains sequenced from a single sample in a study of graft-versus-host responses after intestinal transplantation. Profiling relied on immunoSEQ multiplex PCR, and the TCRdb table lists in-frame clones only, not all of them. The sample has about 120,000 clones, over 80% seen once. Their antigens remain unidentified. The starting material was unstimulated CD4+ T cells sorted from spleen or lymph node cells, obtained before intestinal transplant. Receptors originate from a human donor who received an intestinal transplant.

Concerning this clone itself: One end of the junction varies from germline; a read error may be responsible. This chain uses TRBV30 with TRBJ2-7; maybe TRBD2 (7 bases). Germline CDR1 reads GTSNPN; CDR2 reads SVGIG (reference sequence). CDR3 length: 17 residues. The CDR3 DNA reads TGTGCCGGGAGTCGACCGAGGGAGGGGGGCCGGGAGGACGAGCAGTACTTC. This encodes CAGSRPREGGREDEQYF.

This chain uses TRBV27 with TRBJ1-2; D perhaps matches TRBD1 (5 bases). The germline V gene has CDR1 MNHEY and CDR2 SMNVEV (reference sequence). The CDR3 extends over 15 amino acids. Trimming took off 1 base at V and 5 bases at J, with 14 bases between the two ends. CDR3 amino acids: CASSLLRGTAYGYTF. CDR3 DNA: TGTGCCAGCAGTTTATTACGAGGGACCGCATATGGCTACACCTTC.

The V call is TRBV2, the J call TRBJ2-2, with 7 bases identical to TRBD1. Germline CDR1 SNHLY, CDR2 FYNNEI. The CDR3 runs to 15 residues. V was clipped by 5 bases and J by 0 bases; unmatched bases: 3. The CDR3: CASSWDSTNTGELFF. CDR3 bases: TGTGCCAGCAGTTGGGACAGTACGAACACCGGGGAGCTGTTTTTT.

This rearrangement joins TRBV4-2 to TRBJ2-1, with 7 bases that match TRBD1. Germline V gene sequence: CDR1 LGHNA, CDR2 YNFKEQ. Losses at the gene ends were 3 bases for V and 4 bases for J; bases not matched to a gene: 12. The CDR3 has 17 amino acids. CDR3 protein: CASSQKPRGQRYNEQFF. The CDR3, as DNA: TGTGCCAGCAGCCAGAAACCTCGGGGACAGCGATACAATGAGCAGTTCTTC.

J is TRBJ1-1 and V is TRBV28; the D is unclear. V dropped 6 bases and J dropped 1 base, with 12 bases sitting between them. From germline, CDR1 is MDHEN and CDR2 SYDVKM. The CDR3 is 14 amino acids. CDR3 sequence reads: CASSQVGANTEAFF. The CDR3 DNA reads as TGTGCCAGCAGCCAGGTGGGAGCGAACACTGAAGCTTTCTTT.